The next 17 T cell receptor beta chains were all read from a single sample in a study of shared clonotypes between healthy human individuals. Profiled with immunoSEQ multiplex PCR; TCRdb holds only in-frame clones, not every one. Of 2,500,000 or so clones in the sample, roughly 92% were seen once. Input material: naive CD4+ T cells sorted from blood. Subset meaning: CD45RA+ positively selected. Receptors originate from a man younger than 30 in good health.

The genes are TRBV12-1 and TRBJ2-4; the table gives TRBD2 as D, unverified against the DNA. TRBV12-1 corresponds to a pseudogene. The CDR3 is 15 residues long. The CDR3 nucleotides read TGTGCCAGCAGTCCGGGGGGGTGCAACAAAAACATTCAGTACTTC. It is translated as CASSPGGCNKNIQYF.

This clone was counted a single time. This chain uses TRBV7-9 with TRBJ2-5; TRBD1 is a possible D gene (5 bases). V gave up 3 bases and J gave up 4 bases, with 15 bases separating them. Germline V gives CDR1 SEHNR, CDR2 FQNEAQ (reference sequence). The CDR3 loop spans 15 amino acids. The CDR3 here is CASSLPQVSIETQYF. DNA of the CDR3: TGTGCCAGCAGCTTGCCACAGGTTTCGATAGAGACCCAGTACTTC. The full variable domain, rest sourced from reference TRBV7-9 and TRBJ2-5, is DTGVSQNPRHKITKRGQNVTFRCDPISEHNRLYWYRQTLGQGPEFLTYFQNEAQLEKSRLLSDRFSAERPKGSFSTLEIQRTEQGDSAMYLCASSLPQVSIETQYFGPGTRLLVL.

The CDR3, as DNA: TGCGCCAGCAGCGAAAAGAGGGACAGCAGCACCGGGGAGCTGTTTTTT. Translation: CASSEKRDSSTGELFF. This chain connects TRBV5-1 to TRBJ2-2, with 7 bases fitting TRBD1. Germline assignment: CDR1 SGHRS and CDR2 YFSETQ. The ends lost 4 bases at V and 4 bases at J; junction bases unmatched: 10. This CDR3 is built from 16 residues.

The chain couples TRBV7-9 to TRBJ2-7; 7 nucleotides align to TRBD1. The germline V gene has CDR1 SEHNR and CDR2 FQNEAQ (reference sequence). J gave up 0 bases and V 4 bases, and 6 bases lay outside the gene matches. This CDR3 has 15 residues. The CDR3 loop reads CASSSRGDSSYEQYF. CDR3 sequence (DNA): TGTGCCAGCAGCTCCCGTGGGGACAGCTCCTACGAGCAGTACTTC.

A remark on this clone: This sample also contains other DNA sequences that code for the same CDR3. The chain is built from TRBV19 and TRBJ1-2, with unresolved D. Germline V CDR1 and CDR2: LNHDA, SQIVND (reference sequence). Deletions cut 1 base from V and 0 bases from J, with 6 bases between. The CDR3 consists of 14 residues. CDR3 DNA: TGTGCCAGTAGTATAGTCGAAGCTAACTATGGCTACACCTTC. Translating gives CASSIVEANYGYTF. Full variable domain (missing parts from reference TRBV19 and TRBJ1-2): DGGITQSPKYLFRKEGQNVTLSCEQNLNHDAMYWYRQDPGQGLRLIYYSQIVNDFQKGDIAEGYSVSREKKESFPLTVTSAQKNPTAFYLCASSIVEANYGYTFGSGTRLTVV.

The chain carries TRBV29-1 and TRBJ2-1, with a weak D call TRBD2 (5 bases). Germline V gene data show CDR1 as SQVTM and CDR2 as ANQGSEA. V was trimmed by 7 bases and J by 5 bases, leaving 21 bases between them. CDR3 length: 15 residues. For the CDR3, the DNA is TGCAGCGCTGACCACCTTGAGGGTAAGAACAATGAGCAGTTCTTC. It specifies CSADHLEGKNNEQFF.

The chain has TRBV10-3 and TRBJ1-4; D is unclear. Trimming shortened V by 6 bases and J by 2 bases, and 10 bases separated the two germline ends. The CDR3 covers 14 residues. Germline CDR1 and CDR2: ENHRY and SYGVKD. CDR3 nucleotides: TGTGCCATCAGAGGAGAGCAGACTAATGAAAAACTGTTTTTT. Protein: CAIRGEQTNEKLFF.

This clone was observed a single time. The chain joins TRBV5-6 to TRBJ1-2, with D maybe TRBD1 (6 bases). CDR3 size: 15 residues. Germline V gene sequence: CDR1 SGHDT, CDR2 YYEEEE. Trimming cost V 0 bases and J 4 bases, with 13 bases left between them. CDR3 amino acids: CASSLAGEVIYGYTF. CDR3 coding DNA: TGTGCCAGCAGCTTGGCAGGGGAGGTAATCTATGGCTACACCTTC.

As for this clone: Other DNA sequences in the same sample also yield this CDR3. The chain employs TRBV18 and TRBJ2-1; 7 bases fit TRBD2. After removal of 1 base from V and 0 bases from J, the junction contained 3 bases not matched to a gene. The CDR3 runs 16 residues. CDR1 KGHSH and CDR2 LQKENI come from the germline V gene. CDR3 coding DNA: TGTGCCAGCTCACCACTCGGCGGGAGCTCCTACAATGAGCAGTTCTTC. This sequence encodes CASSPLGGSSYNEQFF.

The chain couples TRBV5-1 to TRBJ2-3; 11 bases agree with TRBD2. The CDR3 spans 16 residues. CDR1 is SGHRS and CDR2 is YFSETQ in the germline V gene. The V gene end was trimmed by 3 bases and the J gene end by 6 bases; junction bases not matched to a gene: 9. In DNA form, the CDR3 reads TGCGCCAGCAGCTCTTATGTAGCGGGGGGGCGCGATACGCAGTATTTT. Encoded protein: CASSSYVAGGRDTQYF.

The genes are TRBV6-6 and TRBJ1-5; D remains ambiguous. Deletions cut 7 bases from V and 0 bases from J, with 10 bases between. CDR1 is MNHNY and CDR2 is SVGAGI in the germline V gene (reference sequence). The CDR3 has 14 amino acids. As DNA, the CDR3 is TGTGCCAGCACCGACAAGTATAGCAATCAGCCCCAGCATTTT. This sequence encodes CASTDKYSNQPQHF.

On this clone itself: At one of its ends the junction is not consistent with the germline gene, which may arise from a read error. This chain links TRBV18 with TRBJ1-6, with 10 bases lining up with TRBD1. The CDR3 is made up of 18 amino acids. Per the germline V gene, CDR1 is KGHSH and CDR2 is LQKENI. CDR3 DNA sequence: TGTGCCAGCTCTCCACGGTTGGGGGACAGGGGCGAACTTAATATCCTCCACTTT. Protein sequence: CASSPRLGDRGELNILHF.

A single count supports this clone. The chain combines TRBV5-1 with TRBJ1-5; a possible D gene is TRBD1 (5 bases). The CDR3 has 15 amino acids. Trimming left V 2 bases short and J 3 bases short, with 12 bases between. CDR1 is SGHRS, CDR2 YFSETQ, per germline. CDR3 bases: TGCGCCAGCAGCTTCGGGGCAACTAACAATCAGCCCCAGCATTTT. It is translated as CASSFGATNNQPQHF.

V and J are TRBV19 and TRBJ2-7, with D tentatively TRBD1 or TRBD2 (5 bases each). The CDR3 totals 18 residues. The germline V and J ends were trimmed by 1 base and 3 bases, with 22 bases remaining between them. The V gene's germline CDR1 is LNHDA and CDR2 SQIVND (reference sequence). CDR3 bases: TGTGCCAGTAGTATAGGCGGGTGGGGCAGTCCCCCTATCTACGAGCAGTACTTC. It encodes CASSIGGWGSPPIYEQYF.

This clone was found once. The chain combines TRBV9 with TRBJ2-2, with 13 bases lining up with TRBD2. CDR1 is SGDLS and CDR2 is YYNGEE in the germline V gene. There are 19 residues in the CDR3. The V segment lost 0 bases and the J segment 0 bases; nucleotides outside the gene matches: 5. The DNA of the CDR3 is TGTGCCAGCAGCGTAGCTATGGGACTAGCGGGACCGAACACCGGGGAGCTGTTTTTT. It yields the protein CASSVAMGLAGPNTGELFF.

The chain is built from TRBV20-1 and TRBJ1-2; 7 nucleotides agree with TRBD1. V was clipped by 6 bases and J by 3 bases; unmatched bases: 1. The CDR3 is made up of 11 amino acids. Looked up from germline, CDR1 is DFQATT and CDR2 is SNEGSKA (reference sequence). CDR3 loop: CSAGQDYGYTF. The CDR3 region has the DNA TGCAGTGCCGGACAGGACTATGGCTACACCTTC.

The chain is built from TRBV4-1 and TRBJ2-3; the D call may be TRBD1 or TRBD2 (5 bases each). This CDR3 has 17 residues. Trimming shortened V by 3 bases and J by 7 bases, and 23 bases separated the two germline ends. Germline CDR1 reads MGHRA; CDR2 reads YSYEKL. CDR3 in DNA: TGCGCCAGCAGCCAGATAGTGGGGACCAACGCGGTAAATACGCAGTATTTT. It is translated as CASSQIVGTNAVNTQYF.